Listed here is a single TCR beta chain. This CDR3 contains 14 residues. The data are from a study of blood T cell repertoires in COVID-19. Produced via immunoSEQ multiplex PCR; TCRdb's table is partial and in-frame only. The sample has a few hundred thousand clones; about 85% are singletons. Sequencing was done on a sample of PBMCs or T cells enriched from blood (not recorded which). The TCR originated in a woman aged 50 to 65 who had been exposed to COVID-19. The chain couples TRBV21-1 to TRBJ2-5; the table's D call, TRBD1, was not checked against the DNA. TRBV21-1 is tagged as a pseudogene. The chain's CDR3 is CASSNEEGAGTQYF. CDR3 DNA: TGTGCCAGCAGCAACGAGGAGGGGGCAGGGACCCAGTACTTC.